This entry describes one T cell receptor (beta chain). Produced via immunoSEQ multiplex PCR; TCRdb's table is partial and in-frame only. The table has roughly 240,000 clones, approximately 85% seen once. This sample was included in a study of blood T cell repertoires in COVID-19. Study summary: The analysed material was cDNA or gDNA that came from T cells, B-cell-depleted T cells, or PBMCs.

This CDR3 is built from 15 residues. CDR1 is MNHEY and CDR2 is SVGEGT in the germline V gene. V shed 2 bases, J shed 10 bases, and the junction held 8 bases outside the gene matches. Sequenced input: peripheral blood. The chain carries TRBV6-2 or TRBV6-3 and TRBJ2-1, with TRBD2 matching 10 bases. The sequence was collected from a man aged 45-65 years with COVID-19, enrolled during active disease. The CDR3 DNA is TGTGCCAGCAGTTACGGGAGCGGGGGGGAACACGAGCAGTTCTTC. Encoded protein: CASSYGSGGEHEQFF.